This T cell receptor beta chain was sequenced for a study of response to subunit inactivated influenza vaccine. The CDR3 runs to 15 residues. Germline-derived CDR1 and CDR2 are SGDLS and YYNGEE. V dropped 3 bases and J dropped 8; count of bases not matched to a gene: 8. A single record per CDR3 protein comes from TCRdb applying MiXCR to the RT-PCR reads. The sample has hundreds of thousands of distinct CDR3 sequences, over 9% seen once. These data were also filed under a second study, of T cells expressing NK-cell markers. That work adds: 5'RACE template switching built TCR beta cDNA with unique molecular identifiers. A handful of donors likewise had their CD3+CD56-NKG2C+ fraction led by these clonotypes.

Sequenced material: PBMCs from blood, taken on the day of vaccination. This clonotype was sampled from a man aged 50-60 years who received an inactivated influenza vaccine. V gene TRBV9 combines with J gene TRBJ1-1; 12 bases are shared with TRBD1. The CDR3 loop is CASSAYGTGGREAFF. Written as DNA, the CDR3 is TGTGCCAGCAGCGCCTACGGGACAGGGGGCCGAGAAGCTTTCTTT.